These T cell receptor beta chains were read from a single sample in a study of blood T cell repertoires in COVID-19. Here immunoSEQ multiplex PCR was the method, and the copy in TCRdb shows in-frame clones only, minus some. The sample shows under 150,000 clones, approximately 83% of them seen only once. Sequencing used peripheral blood. The source is a woman aged 45-65 years who had recovered from COVID-19. Both conserved end residues are part of each CDR3. The D gene is left open where the match is weak.

J: TRBJ2-1; V: TRBV7-2; D: TRBD2; CDR3: CASSQTGTSGWRNEQFF; DNA: TGTGCCAGCAGCCAAACCGGGACTAGCGGGTGGAGGAATGAGCAGTTCTTC
J: TRBJ1-5; V: TRBV19; D: .; CDR3: CASSILAGVNQPQHF; DNA: TGTGCCAGTAGTATATTGGCAGGGGTCAATCAGCCCCAGCATTTT
J: TRBJ2-7; V: TRBV5-4; D: TRBD2; CDR3: CASSLTSGRAYEQYF; DNA: TGTGCCAGCAGCCTGACTAGCGGGAGGGCCTACGAGCAGTACTTC
J: TRBJ2-3; V: TRBV7-2; D: TRBD2; CDR3: CASSLEFAGGRNTQYF; DNA: TGTGCCAGCAGCTTAGAATTTGCGGGAGGGAGGAATACGCAGTATTTT
J: TRBJ1-1; V: TRBV15; D: .; CDR3: CATSREGGWENTEAFF; DNA: TGTGCCACCAGCAGAGAGGGGGGATGGGAGAACACTGAAGCTTTCTTT
J: TRBJ1-1; V: TRBV18; D: TRBD1; CDR3: CASSPGTAATIAEAFF; DNA: TGTGCCAGCTCACCCGGGACAGCCGCTACGATTGCTGAAGCTTTCTTT
J: TRBJ1-5; V: TRBV30; D: .; CDR3: CAWSVGGDQPQHF; DNA: TGTGCCTGGAGTGTAGGGGGGGATCAGCCCCAGCATTTT
J: TRBJ2-7; V: TRBV4-1; D: TRBD1; CDR3: CASSQGQAYEQYF; DNA: TGCGCCAGCAGCCAGGGACAGGCCTACGAGCAGTACTTC
J: TRBJ2-7; V: TRBV5-1; D: .; CDR3: CASRTTYEQYF; DNA: TGCGCCAGCAGAACTACCTACGAGCAGTACTTC
J: TRBJ2-3; V: TRBV6-2/TRBV6-3; D: TRBD2; CDR3: CASSSLAGVADTQYF; DNA: TGTGCCAGCAGTTCCCTAGCGGGGGTAGCAGATACGCAGTATTTT
J: TRBJ1-2; V: TRBV19; D: TRBD1; CDR3: CASMDRDRGHYGYTF; DNA: TGTGCCTCCATGGACCGGGACAGGGGGCATTATGGCTACACCTTC
J: TRBJ2-7; V: TRBV2; D: .; CDR3: CASRLTSYEQYF; DNA: TGTGCCAGCCGTTTAACTTCCTACGAGCAGTACTTC